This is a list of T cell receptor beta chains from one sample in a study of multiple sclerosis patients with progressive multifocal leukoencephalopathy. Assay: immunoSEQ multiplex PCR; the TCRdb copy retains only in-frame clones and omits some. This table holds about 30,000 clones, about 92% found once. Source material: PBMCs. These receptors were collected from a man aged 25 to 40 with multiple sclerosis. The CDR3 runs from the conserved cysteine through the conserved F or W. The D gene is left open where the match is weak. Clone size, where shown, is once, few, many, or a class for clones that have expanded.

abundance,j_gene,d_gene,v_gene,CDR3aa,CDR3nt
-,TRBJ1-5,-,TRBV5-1,CASSPEAGSNQPQHF,TGCGCCAGCAGCCCTGAGGCAGGGAGCAATCAGCCCCAGCATTTT
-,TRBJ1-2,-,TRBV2,CASSEAPWPLGGYTF,TGTGCCAGCAGTGAAGCCCCCTGGCCCCTTGGGGGCTACACCTTC
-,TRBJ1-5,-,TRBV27,CASSRGNQPQHF,TGTGCCAGCAGTCGGGGGAATCAGCCCCAGCATTTT
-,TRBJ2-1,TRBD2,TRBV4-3,CASSLGTSEGNEQFF,TGCGCCAGCAGCCTTGGGACTAGCGAGGGCAATGAGCAGTTCTTC
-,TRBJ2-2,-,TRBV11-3,CASSLGEAEGTGELFF,TGTGCCAGCAGCTTAGGCGAAGCCGAAGGCACCGGGGAGCTGTTTTTT
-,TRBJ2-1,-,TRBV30,CACGDNEQFF,TGTGCGTGCGGGGACAATGAGCAGTTCTTC
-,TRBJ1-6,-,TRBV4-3,CAKGLTLHF,TGCGCCAAGGGGTTAACCCTCCACTTT
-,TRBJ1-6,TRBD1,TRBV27,CASSPVPGQGEIGSPLHF,TGTGCCAGCAGTCCAGTACCGGGACAGGGGGAAATAGGGTCACCCCTCCACTTT
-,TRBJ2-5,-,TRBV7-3,CASSSGASITKETQYF,TGTGCCAGCAGCTCAGGGGCTAGCATTACTAAAGAGACCCAGTACTTC
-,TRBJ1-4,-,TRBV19,CASTRGRVLFF,TGTGCCAGTACCCGTGGAAGAGTACTGTTTTTT
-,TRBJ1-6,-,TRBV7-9,CASSRKDSPLHF,TGTGCCAGCAGCCGTAAGGATTCACCCCTCCACTTT
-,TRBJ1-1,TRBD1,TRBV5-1,CASRLTGGTEAFF,TGCGCCAGCAGACTAACAGGGGGCACTGAAGCTTTCTTT
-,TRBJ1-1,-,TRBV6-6,CASIQSENTEAFF,TGTGCCAGCATTCAGTCGGAGAACACTGAAGCTTTCTTT
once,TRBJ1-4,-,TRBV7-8,CASSGRDPSRTKLFF,TGTGCCAGCAGCGGACGGGACCCCAGTAGGACAAAACTGTTTTTT
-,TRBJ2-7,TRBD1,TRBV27,CASSRDSTIYEQYF,TGTGCCAGCAGTCGGGACAGTACAATATACGAGCAGTACTTC
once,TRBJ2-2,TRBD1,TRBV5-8,CASSLMTGLVYTGELFF,TGTGCCAGCAGCTTAATGACAGGGCTGGTTTACACCGGGGAGCTGTTTTTT
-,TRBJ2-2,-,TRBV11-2,CASRAGELFF,TGTGCCAGCAGGGCCGGGGAGCTGTTTTTT
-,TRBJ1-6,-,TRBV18,CASSPTGPTNSPLHF,TGTGCCAGCTCACCGACCGGACCTACAAATTCACCCCTCCACTTT
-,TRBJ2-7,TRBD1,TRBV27,CASSLRGQPSYEQYF,TGTGCCAGCAGTTTAAGGGGACAGCCCTCCTACGAGCAGTACTTC
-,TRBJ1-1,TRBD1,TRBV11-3,CASSSRQGLNTEAFF,TGTGCCAGCAGCTCCCGACAGGGTCTTAACACTGAAGCTTTCTTT
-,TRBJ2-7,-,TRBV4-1,CASSQDYTYAQYF,TGCGCCAGCAGCCAAGATTATACCTACGCGCAGTACTTC
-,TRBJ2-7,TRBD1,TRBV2,CASRPQGIGEQYF,TGTGCCAGCAGGCCACAGGGGATAGGCGAGCAGTACTTC
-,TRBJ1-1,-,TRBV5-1,CASSLGTRGAFF,TGCGCCAGCAGCTTGGGGACCAGGGGAGCTTTCTTT
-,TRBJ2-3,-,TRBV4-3,CASSQDPGDADTQYF,TGCGCCAGCAGCCAAGACCCTGGAGACGCAGATACGCAGTATTTT
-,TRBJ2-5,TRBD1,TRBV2,CASRATGGRLETQYF,TGTGCCAGCAGAGCCACAGGGGGCCGATTAGAGACCCAGTACTTC
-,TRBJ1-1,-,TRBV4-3,CASSHGGANTEAFF,TGCGCCAGCAGCCATGGAGGGGCGAACACTGAAGCTTTCTTT
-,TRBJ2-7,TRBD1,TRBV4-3,CASSRDRSYEQYF,TGCGCCAGCAGCCGGGACAGATCCTACGAGCAGTACTTC
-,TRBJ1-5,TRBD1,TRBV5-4,CASSQGGRSNQPQHF,TGTGCCAGCAGCCAGGGGGGGAGGAGCAATCAGCCCCAGCATTTT